These 31 T cell receptor beta chains share one sample of origin, sequenced in a study of cytomegalovirus exposure and HLA in healthy donors. Method: immunoSEQ multiplex PCR; TCRdb's copy keeps in-frame clones and lacks some. The sample has around 61,000 clones; about 92% are singletons. The sequencing sample was made of PBMCs. The origin of the receptors is a man younger than 35 in good health and CMV-seropositive.

The V and J genes are TRBV5-1 and TRBJ2-2, with no clear D. The V gene's germline CDR1 is SGHRS and CDR2 YFSETQ. V was clipped by 1 base and J by 0 bases, with 7 bases between them. The CDR3 is 15 residues long. CDR3 in DNA: TGCGCCAGCAGCTTGAGGCTAGCGAACACCGGGGAGCTGTTTTTT. This sequence encodes CASSLRLANTGELFF.

The V call is TRBV27, the J call TRBJ1-3, with 9 bases identical to TRBD1. The CDR3 consists of 16 residues. Germline values: CDR1 MNHEY, CDR2 SMNVEV (reference sequence). The junction had 8 bases not matched to a gene; V was cut back by 6 bases and J by 2 bases. DNA for the CDR3: TGTGCCAGCAGGTTCCCCCACAGGGGGCCTGGAAACACCATATATTTT. Its protein product is CASRFPHRGPGNTIYF.

This rearrangement joins TRBV7-2 to TRBJ2-7; a possible D gene is TRBD1 (6 bases). CDR1 SGHTA and CDR2 FQGNSA come from the germline V gene. The CDR3 is made up of 14 amino acids. V was pared by 1 base and J by 0 bases, with 7 bases between. CDR3 sequence (DNA): TGTGCCAGCAGCTTAGTAGGGGGCTCCTACGAGCAGTACTTC. Translated, it gives CASSLVGGSYEQYF.

The rearrangement uses TRBV28 and TRBJ1-5; 7 bases agree with TRBD1. Germline CDR1 is MDHEN and CDR2 is SYDVKM. Trimming at V came to 6 bases and at J to 0 bases, leaving 8 bases not matched to a gene. The CDR3 extends over 16 amino acids. This CDR3 is CASRLQGIYSNQPQHF. The CDR3 bases are TGTGCCAGCAGACTACAGGGGATCTATAGCAATCAGCCCCAGCATTTT.

The chain combines TRBV5-1 with TRBJ1-4; no reliable D call. The CDR3 extends over 15 amino acids. The ends were cut back, 2 bases at V and 4 bases at J, with 12 bases in the middle. From germline, CDR1 is SGHRS and CDR2 YFSETQ. Here the CDR3 reads CASSFRGSINEKLFF. The CDR3 DNA reads as TGCGCCAGCAGCTTTCGCGGCAGCATTAATGAAAAACTGTTTTTT.

The rearrangement uses TRBV2 and TRBJ2-3; D gene uncertain. CDR3 length equals 14 residues. V lost 3 bases to trimming and J lost 0 bases, with 7 bases between them. The germline CDR1 and CDR2 sequences are SNHLY and FYNNEI. CDR3 DNA sequence: TGTGCCAGCAGTGACAGGTCTAGCACAGATACGCAGTATTTT. Translated: CASSDRSSTDTQYF.

The genes are TRBV27 and TRBJ1-5; D remains unclear. CDR1 and CDR2 (germline): MNHEY, SMNVEV (reference sequence). This CDR3 has 13 amino acids. With 3 bases removed from V and 6 bases from J, the gap between germline ends came to 9 bases. CDR3 nucleotide sequence: TGTGCCAGCAGTTTTTCGGGTCGTCAGCCCCAGCATTTT. Its translation is CASSFSGRQPQHF.

V is TRBV30 and J is TRBJ2-7, with 8 positions matching TRBD2. The V gene end was trimmed by 7 bases and the J gene end by 6 bases; junction bases not matched to a gene: 11. This CDR3 region has 13 residues. The germline gives CDR1 GTSNPN, CDR2 SVGIG (reference sequence). The CDR3 reads CASMGREASEQYF. The CDR3 DNA is TGTGCCTCAATGGGGCGGGAGGCATCCGAGCAGTACTTC.

This sequence joins TRBV4-1 and TRBJ2-7; 10 bases line up with TRBD2. CDR1 MGHRA and CDR2 YSYEKL come from the germline V gene. This CDR3 region has 17 residues. J was trimmed by 4 bases and V by 2 bases; bases with no gene match: 11. The CDR3 protein is CASSQRDIAGGRYEQYF. The CDR3, as DNA: TGCGCCAGCAGCCAAAGAGATATAGCGGGAGGAAGGTACGAGCAGTACTTC.

The V gene is TRBV10-1, the J gene TRBJ2-2, with no clear D. Trimming took off 5 bases at V and 4 bases at J, with 5 bases between the two ends. The CDR3 extends over 12 amino acids. Germline values: CDR1 WNHNN, CDR2 SYGVQD (reference sequence). CDR3 amino acids: CASSRSTGELFF. CDR3 DNA sequence: TGCGCCAGCAGTCGGAGCACCGGGGAGCTGTTTTTT.

This chain joins TRBV19 and TRBJ2-6; D gene ambiguous. In germline, CDR1 is LNHDA, CDR2 SQIVND (reference sequence). The CDR3 spans 15 residues. Trimming shortened V by 3 bases and J by 2 bases, and 8 bases separated the two germline ends. DNA for the CDR3: TGTGCCAGTAGTATTTTCCAGGCTGGGGCCAACGTCCTGACTTTC. Encoded protein: CASSIFQAGANVLTF.

This chain uses TRBV7-6 with TRBJ2-5; possible D gene TRBD1, 5 bases. The V gene lost 11 bases and the J gene lost 5 bases, with 12 bases spanning the gap. The CDR3 has 11 amino acids. The germline V gene encodes CDR1 SGHVS and CDR2 FNYEAQ. The CDR3 region is CASTSGETQYF. CDR3 bases: TGTGCCTCCACATCAGGGGAGACCCAGTACTTC.

This sequence joins TRBV10-3 and TRBJ1-1, with a weak D call TRBD1 (6 bases). V gave up 7 bases and J gave up 0 bases, with 12 bases separating them. CDR1 and CDR2 from the germline V gene are ENHRY and SYGVKD. The CDR3 length is 14 residues. The CDR3 region is CAITRTAMNTEAFF. As DNA, the CDR3 is TGTGCCATCACCAGGACAGCCATGAACACTGAAGCTTTCTTT.

The J gene is TRBJ2-3, the V gene TRBV30; 10 bases map to TRBD2. V lost 3 bases, J lost 5 bases, and 11 bases stayed unmatched. The germline gives CDR1 GTSNPN, CDR2 SVGIG (reference sequence). The CDR3 runs to 16 residues. CDR3 coding DNA: TGTGCCTGGAGGATTCGGTCTAGCGGGAGTGGAGATACGCAGTATTTT. Translating gives CAWRIRSSGSGDTQYF.

V is TRBV6-1 and J is TRBJ1-5, with D perhaps TRBD1 (6 bases). Germline assignment: CDR1 MNHNS and CDR2 SASEGT. V lost 2 bases and J lost 7, with 12 bases in between. The CDR3 is made up of 14 amino acids. CDR3: CASSERRGGQPQHF. The DNA of the CDR3 is TGTGCCAGCAGTGAACGCAGGGGCGGCCAGCCCCAGCATTTT.

The genes are TRBV5-5 and TRBJ2-3; 11 positions match TRBD2. J was trimmed by 0 bases and V by 3 bases; bases with no gene match: 3. CDR1 and CDR2 from the germline V gene are SGHKS and YYEKEE (reference sequence). CDR3 length equals 16 residues. The DNA for the CDR3 is TGTGCCAGCAGCTCTTGGACTAGCGGGAGCACAGATACGCAGTATTTT. Translating gives CASSSWTSGSTDTQYF.

This chain uses TRBV4-1 with TRBJ2-7; 7 bases map to TRBD1. CDR1 and CDR2 (germline): MGHRA, YSYEKL. This CDR3 comprises 13 residues. J gave up 3 bases and V 4 bases, and 3 bases lay outside the gene matches. This CDR3 is CASSPRDSYEQYF. In DNA form, the CDR3 reads TGCGCCAGCAGCCCACGGGACAGCTACGAGCAGTACTTC.

The gene calls are TRBV7-2 and TRBJ2-7; 16 positions match TRBD2. The germline gives CDR1 SGHTA, CDR2 FQGNSA. This CDR3 is 19 amino acids long. V lost 0 bases and J lost 2; bases outside the gene matches: 7. CDR3 region: CASSLAGTSGRAWAYEQYF. The CDR3 DNA follows: TGTGCCAGCAGCTTAGCGGGGACTAGCGGGAGGGCCTGGGCCTACGAGCAGTACTTC.

The chain recombines TRBV2 with TRBJ1-4; no reliable D call. The germline gives CDR1 SNHLY, CDR2 FYNNEI. CDR3 length: 14 amino acids. V was clipped by 1 base and J by 4 bases, with 7 bases between them. The CDR3 sequence is CASSEGGDNEKLFF. CDR3 sequence (DNA): TGTGCCAGCAGTGAAGGGGGAGATAATGAAAAACTGTTTTTT.

The CDR3 coding sequence is TGCGCCAGCAGCCCGGACAGCGTTAATGAAAAACTGTTTTTT. Its translation: CASSPDSVNEKLFF. The J gene is TRBJ1-4, the V gene TRBV5-1; D possibly corresponds to TRBD1 (6 bases). Trimming shortened V by 4 bases and J by 4 bases, and 11 bases separated the two germline ends. This CDR3 contains 14 residues. Germline CDR1 SGHRS, CDR2 YFSETQ.

The V call is TRBV7-9, the J call TRBJ1-2; 9 bases agree with TRBD1. The CDR3 covers 14 residues. The junction had 9 bases not matched to a gene; V was cut back by 5 bases and J by 8 bases. Germline V gene data show CDR1 as SEHNR and CDR2 as FQNEAQ (reference sequence). The CDR3 sequence is CASSARQGVGGYTF. For the CDR3, the DNA is TGTGCCAGCAGCGCGAGACAGGGGGTGGGAGGCTACACCTTC. Full variable domain (missing parts from reference TRBV7-9 and TRBJ1-2): DTGVSQNPRHKITKRGQNVTFRCDPISEHNRLYWYRQTLGQGPEFLTYFQNEAQLEKSRLLSDRFSAERPKGSFSTLEIQRTEQGDSAMYLCASSARQGVGGYTFGSGTRLTVV.

The V gene is TRBV5-4, the J gene TRBJ1-1; D is undetermined. The CDR3 runs to 16 residues. Germline CDR1 and CDR2: SGHNT and YYREEE (reference sequence). The V gene lost 4 bases and the J gene lost 2 bases, with 18 bases spanning the gap. The CDR3 DNA follows: TGTGCCAGCAGCCCTGCCTCACCCGGAGCCAACACTGAAGCTTTCTTT. It specifies CASSPASPGANTEAFF. Drawing the rest from reference TRBV5-4 and TRBJ1-1, the complete variable domain is ETGVTQSPTHLIKTRGQQVTLRCSSQSGHNTVSWYQQALGQGPQFIFQYYREEENGRGNFPPRFSGLQFPNYSSELNVNALELDDSALYLCASSPASPGANTEAFFGQGTRLTVV.

This chain links TRBV19 with TRBJ1-3; TRBD1 might be the D (6 bases). With 7 bases removed from V and 1 base from J, the gap between germline ends came to 14 bases. This CDR3 is 15 amino acids long. The germline gives CDR1 LNHDA, CDR2 SQIVND (reference sequence). The CDR3, as DNA: TGTGCCAGTACCCTGGACAGAGAATCTGGAAACACCATATATTTT. This gives the protein CASTLDRESGNTIYF.

This chain uses TRBV6-5 with TRBJ2-7; maybe TRBD1 (5 bases). There are 14 residues in the CDR3. V was cut by 6 bases and J by 1 base, with 13 bases left in between. Germline lookup yields CDR1 MNHEY and CDR2 SVGAGI. CDR3 coding DNA: TGTGCCAGCAGCCGCAGGGCGGATTCCTACGAGCAGTACTTC. It is translated as CASSRRADSYEQYF.

The table lists this clone with a count of one. This chain uses TRBV10-3 with TRBJ1-5; no clear D gene. The CDR3 runs to 16 residues. V lost 0 bases and J lost 2, with 11 bases in between. The V gene's germline CDR1 is ENHRY and CDR2 SYGVKD. The CDR3 nucleotides are TGTGCCATCAGTGAGTCCTTCAACGGTGGCAATCAGCCCCAGCATTTT. Amino acid sequence: CAISESFNGGNQPQHF.

V is TRBV10-3 and J is TRBJ2-6; D is unclear. Trimming left V 6 bases short and J 0 bases short, with 9 bases between. CDR1 is ENHRY and CDR2 is SYGVKD in the germline V gene. This CDR3 region has 15 residues. CDR3 protein: CAISRGDSGANVLTF. The CDR3 nucleotides are TGTGCCATCAGCCGCGGAGACTCTGGGGCCAACGTCCTGACTTTC.

In its sample, this clone was seen once. This rearrangement joins TRBV9 to TRBJ1-3; D not certain. Germline-derived CDR1 and CDR2 are SGDLS and YYNGEE. Trimming took 0 bases from V and 4 from J, leaving 11 bases between them. CDR3 length: 15 amino acids. The CDR3 nucleotides are TGTGCCAGCAGCGTAGAAGCAGGCCGGGGAAACACCATATATTTT. This encodes CASSVEAGRGNTIYF.

The V and J genes are TRBV6-1 and TRBJ2-1, with 12 bases matching TRBD2. This CDR3 spans 19 amino acids. With 3 bases clipped from V and 2 bases from J, the junction kept 11 bases outside the gene matches. Germline values: CDR1 MNHNS, CDR2 SASEGT. CDR3 DNA sequence: TGTGCCAGCAGTGACGAGGGTATGCTAGCGGGAGGGGCCTACAATGAGCAGTTCTTC. This codes for CASSDEGMLAGGAYNEQFF.

The chain couples TRBV6-1 to TRBJ2-7; 9 bases match TRBD1. This CDR3 comprises 13 residues. With 7 bases clipped from V and 2 bases from J, the junction kept 3 bases outside the gene matches. CDR1 and CDR2 (germline): MNHNS, SASEGT. CDR3 sequence reads: CASKGQGPYEQYF. CDR3 DNA: TGTGCCAGCAAGGGACAGGGTCCCTACGAGCAGTACTTC.

The chain carries TRBV5-1 and TRBJ2-4, with D possibly matching TRBD1 (6 bases). Trimming took 0 bases from V and 3 from J, leaving 13 bases between them. The CDR3 has 16 residues. CDR1 and CDR2 (germline): SGHRS, YFSETQ. CDR3 sequence (DNA): TGCGCCAGCAGCTTGGCAGGGGTCAATGTCAAAAACATTCAGTACTTC. Amino acid sequence: CASSLAGVNVKNIQYF. Full variable domain (missing parts from reference TRBV5-1 and TRBJ2-4): KAGVTQTPRYLIKTRGQQVTLSCSPISGHRSVSWYQQTPGQGLQFLFEYFSETQRNKGNFPGRFSGRQFSNSRSEMNVSTLELGDSALYLCASSLAGVNVKNIQYFGAGTRLSVL.

V gene TRBV6-6 combines with J gene TRBJ2-7; 7 nucleotides match TRBD2. Germline CDR1 and CDR2: MNHNY and SVGAGI (reference sequence). The CDR3 runs 14 residues. V lost 4 bases, J lost 3 bases, and 6 bases stayed unmatched. CDR3 sequence reads: CASSSFGGSYEQYF. The CDR3, as DNA: TGTGCCAGCAGTTCTTTCGGCGGGAGCTACGAGCAGTACTTC.